One sample yielded the 20 T cell receptor beta chains listed below, sequenced in a study of regulatory T cells in long-lasting Graves disease (dated by TCRdb to the early 2020s). In the paper's terms, the time point label means: persistent/refractory GD, antithyroid drugs over 5 years with positive TRAb. RNA was extracted from PBMCs in TRIzol for both TCR sequencing and RNA sequencing. The receptor library was made with multiplex PCR. Sequencing relied on an Illumina HiSeq 4000. TCR beta libraries were built with iRepertoire HTBI primers and Arm-PCR amplification of CDR3 regions. The raw public reads went through TCRdb reprocessing: fastp at Q25, MiXCR clone calling, in-frame beta chains kept. Every distinct CDR3 protein forms one entry, paired with its most common genes and DNA. Recorded for this sample are about 400,000 distinct CDR3 sequences; about 20% of them occurred a single time. The ten largest account for about 20% of the sample.

The sequencing here drew on peripheral blood mononuclear cells (PBMCs), taken when the disease was refractory, from a patient treated with antithyroid drugs. These receptors all come from a female donor with Graves disease.

This clonotype occurred many times. The chain joins TRBV6-5 to TRBJ1-2; a possible D gene is TRBD1 (5 bases). This CDR3 region has 14 residues. The V end lost 2 bases, the J end lost 4 bases, and 11 bases lay between the germline ends. From germline, CDR1 is MNHEY and CDR2 SVGAGI. CDR3 in DNA: TGTGCCAGCAGTTACCCGACAGAGATCTATGGCTACACCTTC. This sequence encodes CASSYPTEIYGYTF.

There are a few counts of this clonotype. CDR3 sequence reads: CASSPRLPAGETQYF. In nucleotides, the CDR3 is TGTGCCAGCTCACCACGGCTCCCCGCGGGAGAAACCCAGTACTTC. V is TRBV18 and J is TRBJ2-5; 7 bases are a match to TRBD2. Germline-derived CDR1 and CDR2 are KGHSH and LQKENI. This CDR3 region has 15 residues. The junction had 10 bases not matched to a gene; V was cut back by 1 base and J by 8 bases. The complete variable domain, with remaining parts taken from reference TRBV18 and TRBJ2-5, reads NAGVMQNPRHLVRRRGQEARLRCSPMKGHSHVYWYRQLPEEGLKFMVYLQKENIIDESGMPKERFSAEFPKEGPSILRIQQVVRGDSAAYFCASSPRLPAGETQYFGPGTRLLVL.

The table lists this clonotype with many counts. The chain joins TRBV19 to TRBJ1-2; D is unclear. V was pared by 3 bases and J by 8 bases, with 16 bases between. The length of the CDR3 is 14 residues. Germline V gene data show CDR1 as LNHDA and CDR2 as SQIVND (reference sequence). CDR3: CASSIPMGYGGYTF. The DNA for the CDR3 is TGTGCCAGTAGTATTCCCATGGGGTACGGAGGCTACACCTTC.

A note on this clonotype: With a much larger clone just one base away, this may be a read error. The rearrangement links TRBV7-2 to TRBJ2-7; D is uncertain. Germline-derived CDR1 and CDR2 are SGHTA and FQGNSA. The CDR3 covers 13 residues. The CDR3 nucleotides are TGTGCCAGCAGCTTGCTTAGGACCTACGAGCAGTGCTTC. This codes for CASSLLRTYEQCF. Full variable domain (remainder filled in from reference TRBV7-2 and TRBJ2-7): GAGVSQSPSNKVTEKGKDVELRCDPISGHTALYWYRQSLGQGLEFLIYFQGNSAPDKSGLPSDRFSAERTGGSVSTLTIQRTQQEDSAVYLCASSLLRTYEQCFGPGTRLTVT.

The V call is TRBV10-3, the J call TRBJ2-1, with D possibly TRBD2 on 5 matching bases. The V gene's germline CDR1 is ENHRY and CDR2 SYGVKD. This CDR3 is 14 amino acids long. The germline V and J ends were trimmed by 4 bases and 6 bases, with 13 bases remaining between them. The CDR3 here is CAISAVIATNEQFF. The CDR3 nucleotides are TGTGCCATCAGTGCAGTAATAGCGACCAATGAGCAGTTCTTC.

This clonotype was counted at least ten times. The gene calls are TRBV6-2 or TRBV6-3 and TRBJ2-5, with 7 bases lining up with TRBD2. The CDR3 spans 13 residues. Losses at the gene ends were 8 bases for V and 6 bases for J; bases not matched to a gene: 9. CDR1 and CDR2 from the germline V gene are MNHEY and SVGEGT. The DNA for the CDR3 is TGTGCCAGCGGACTAGTTAAGGGTCAGACCCAGTACTTC. Translated, it gives CASGLVKGQTQYF.

This clonotype was seen repeatedly, ten times or more. The gene calls are TRBV30 and TRBJ1-1; maybe TRBD1 (6 bases). Germline V gene data show CDR1 as GTSNPN and CDR2 as SVGIG (reference sequence). The length of the CDR3 is 14 residues. V gave up 3 bases and J gave up 10 bases, with 21 bases separating them. Here the CDR3 reads CAWRGAGGLGLAFF. Here the CDR3 DNA reads TGTGCCTGGAGAGGAGCCGGGGGGCTGGGTTTAGCTTTCTTT.

This clonotype was seen repeatedly, ten times or more. The rearrangement links TRBV7-9 to TRBJ1-1; D not certain. CDR1 and CDR2 from the germline V gene are SEHNR and FQNEAQ (reference sequence). V was trimmed by 4 bases and J by 4 bases, leaving 10 bases between them. The CDR3 consists of 13 residues. CDR3 DNA: TGTGCCAGCAGCTCAGAGATCATCACTGAAGCTTTCTTT. It encodes CASSSEIITEAFF.

This clonotype has ten or more counts. This chain links TRBV12-3 or TRBV12-4 with TRBJ2-2; 9 bases line up with TRBD1. J lost 14 bases, V lost 6 bases, and 10 bases had no gene match. This CDR3 has 13 amino acids. CDR3 sequence reads: CASRRSGQGILFF. CDR3 nucleotides: TGTGCCAGCAGAAGGTCCGGACAGGGGATCCTGTTTTTT.

At least ten counts were recorded for this clonotype. The J gene is TRBJ2-3, the V gene TRBV28; D unclear. Germline CDR1 is MDHEN and CDR2 is SYDVKM. This CDR3 spans 13 amino acids. V was clipped by 6 bases and J by 3 bases, with 10 bases between them. The CDR3 region is CASSLGRTDTQYF. The CDR3 DNA sequence: TGTGCCAGCAGCCTCGGACGGACAGATACGCAGTATTTT.

The chain carries TRBV6-1 and TRBJ2-7; D unresolved. The CDR3 is made up of 15 amino acids. V was shortened by 0 bases and J by 2 bases, with 11 bases between the two germline ends. The germline V gene encodes CDR1 MNHNS and CDR2 SASEGT. CDR3 sequence: CASSEAPQIPYEQYF. The DNA of the CDR3 is TGTGCCAGCAGTGAAGCGCCCCAGATTCCCTACGAGCAGTACTTC.

This clonotype was picked up many times. CDR3 sequence reads: CASSLANGYYEQYF. The DNA for the CDR3 is TGTGCCAGCAGCTTAGCAAACGGGTACTACGAGCAGTACTTC. The rearrangement joins TRBV7-8 to TRBJ2-7; D ambiguous. The CDR3 consists of 14 residues. In germline, CDR1 is SGHVS, CDR2 FQNEAQ. V shed 0 bases and J shed 3 bases, with 9 bases lying between them.

This clonotype was recorded at least ten times. The chain links TRBV6-1 to TRBJ2-7, with 7 positions matching TRBD1. Trimming took 8 bases from V and 7 from J; bases not matched to a gene: 11. The CDR3 length is 13 residues. Germline lookup yields CDR1 MNHNS and CDR2 SASEGT. The CDR3 DNA sequence: TGTGCCAGCCTTACAACAGGGGCGGATGAGCAGTACTTC. Translating gives CASLTTGADEQYF.

Notes on this clonotype: A clone one base away is much larger, so this may be a read error. The chain employs TRBV7-9 and TRBJ2-5, with D tentatively TRBD1 (6 bases). Germline CDR1 is SEHNR and CDR2 is FQNEAQ (reference sequence). V lost 5 bases and J 5 bases, leaving 18 bases between the germline ends. The CDR3 consists of 15 residues. Here the CDR3 DNA reads TGTGCCAGCAGCGTCGTTGGGGGCGATGGGGAGACCCAGTACTTC. The encoded protein is CASSVVGGDGETQYF. Variable domain in full (rest from reference TRBV7-9 and TRBJ2-5): DTGVSQNPRHKITKRGQNVTFRCDPISEHNRLYWYRQTLGQGPEFLTYFQNEAQLEKSRLLSDRFSAERPKGSFSTLEIQRTEQGDSAMYLCASSVVGGDGETQYFGPGTRLLVL.

This clonotype was detected once. This chain joins TRBV7-8 and TRBJ1-6, with 11 bases that match TRBD1. The CDR3 contains 15 residues. Germline CDR1 SGHVS, CDR2 FQNEAQ. V gave up 1 base and J gave up 7 bases; unmatched junction bases: 0. CDR3 nucleotides: TGTGCCAGCAGCTTAGGGGACAGGGGGAATTCACCCCTCCACTTT. It yields the protein CASSLGDRGNSPLHF.

This clonotype appeared many times. This chain joins TRBV12-3 or TRBV12-4 and TRBJ1-2; no firm D call. This CDR3 contains 13 residues. Trimming shortened V by 2 bases and J by 3 bases, and 7 bases separated the two germline ends. This chain's CDR3 is CASSLRQYYGYTF. The DNA for the CDR3 is TGTGCCAGCAGTTTACGTCAGTACTATGGCTACACCTTC.

This clonotype was counted at least ten times. The J gene is TRBJ2-7, the V gene TRBV10-3; D gene ambiguous. In germline, CDR1 is ENHRY, CDR2 SYGVKD. The CDR3 sequence is 13 residues long. Trimming left V 4 bases short and J 2 bases short, with 9 bases between. CDR3 region: CAISVLPTYEQYF. In DNA form, the CDR3 reads TGTGCCATCAGTGTTTTGCCTACCTACGAGCAGTACTTC.

Only a few counts were recorded for this clonotype. The gene calls are TRBV7-2 and TRBJ2-4, with D possibly matching TRBD1 (5 bases). Germline values: CDR1 SGHTA, CDR2 FQGNSA. Trimming removed 5 bases from V and 0 bases from J, with 11 bases in between. This CDR3 is built from 15 residues. CDR3 protein: CASSHPGLAKNIQYF. CDR3 coding DNA: TGTGCCAGCAGCCACCCAGGGCTAGCCAAAAACATTCAGTACTTC.

The V gene is TRBV6-1, the J gene TRBJ1-2; 12 bases agree with TRBD1. The CDR3 spans 15 residues. Germline CDR1 is MNHNS and CDR2 is SASEGT. Trimming cost V 7 bases and J 8 bases; bases outside gene matches: 11. The CDR3 here is CASIGTGGPAGGYTF. DNA of the CDR3: TGTGCCAGCATCGGGACAGGGGGCCCTGCGGGGGGCTACACCTTC.

The CDR3 here is CASSLVRQGDEKLFF. The CDR3 bases are TGTGCCAGCAGCTTGGTACGACAGGGGGACGAAAAACTGTTTTTT. The chain employs TRBV7-2 and TRBJ1-4; TRBD1 matches at 9 bases. In germline, CDR1 is SGHTA, CDR2 FQGNSA. V lost 3 bases, J lost 8 bases, and 7 bases stayed unmatched. This CDR3 comprises 15 residues.